This T cell receptor beta chain is drawn from a study of blood T cell repertoires in COVID-19. About the research overall: Italy, Spain and the United States were the sources of the convalescent and acute COVID-19 samples. PBMCs, B-cell-depleted T cells, or T cells were the source of the cDNA or gDNA that made up the material.

Germline V gene lookup returns CDR1 DFQATT and CDR2 SNEGSKA (reference sequence). This CDR3 is built from 11 residues. As handled by the study authors: Reference gene primer amplification gave estimated nucleated cell counts. Sequencing was performed with immunoSEQ multiplex PCR; in TCRdb, only in-frame clones are kept and a portion is missing. The V and J calls and the clone size are those of that table, but D and trimming were determined from the DNA. The data contain about 54,000 clones, 75% to 90% of them singletons. This TCR came from a human donor in a cohort sampled during active COVID-19. This chain links TRBV20-1 with TRBJ1-1; a possible D gene is TRBD1 (6 bases). Material for sequencing was peripheral blood. The CDR3 sequence is CTPTKGAEAFF. Here the CDR3 DNA reads TGCACCCCAACTAAGGGGGCTGAAGCTTTCTTT.